This T cell receptor beta chain was obtained from a study of cytomegalovirus exposure and HLA in healthy donors. Points on this clone: As yet, its antigen is unknown.

13 Jbeta primers and 60 Vbeta primers were used for the PCR. TCRdb's table, derived via immunoSEQ multiplex PCR, lists solely in-frame clones and lacks some. Of roughly 100,000 clones in the sample, around 74% were seen once. Findings and limits, study-wide: A later analysis showed HLA-associated TCR beta chains outstripping equally common others in clonal expansion. Data from an earlier analysis indicated that most TCR beta V segments were productive either about 90% or about 30% of the time. The presence/absence work took it that sequencing depth was about the same across donors.

The CDR3 totals 14 residues. Germline V gene lookup returns CDR1 KGHSH and CDR2 LQKENI. V trimming: 2 bases; J trimming: 3 bases; junction bases outside the gene matches: 3. Sequencing input: PBMCs. This TCR was recovered from a man between 40 and 49 years old in good health and CMV-seropositive. V gene TRBV18 combines with J gene TRBJ1-1; TRBD1 matches 7 bases. The CDR3 nucleotides are TGTGCCAGCTCACCAAGAGGACAGGACACTGAAGCTTTCTTT. Amino acids: CASSPRGQDTEAFF.